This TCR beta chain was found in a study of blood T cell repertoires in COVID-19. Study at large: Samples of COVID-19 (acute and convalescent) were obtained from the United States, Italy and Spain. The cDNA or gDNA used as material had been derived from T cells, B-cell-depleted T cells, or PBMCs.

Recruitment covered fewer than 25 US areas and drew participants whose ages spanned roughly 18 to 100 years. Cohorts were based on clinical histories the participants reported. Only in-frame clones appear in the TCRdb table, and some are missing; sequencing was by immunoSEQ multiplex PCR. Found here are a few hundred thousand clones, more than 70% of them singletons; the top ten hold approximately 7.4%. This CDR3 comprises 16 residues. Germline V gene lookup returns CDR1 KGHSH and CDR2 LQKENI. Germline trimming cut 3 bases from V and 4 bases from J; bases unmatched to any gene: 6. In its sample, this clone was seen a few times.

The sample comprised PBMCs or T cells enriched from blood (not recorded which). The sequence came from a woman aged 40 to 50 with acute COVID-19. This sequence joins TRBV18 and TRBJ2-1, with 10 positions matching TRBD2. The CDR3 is CASSPEAGGMYNEQFF. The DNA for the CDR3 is TGTGCCAGCTCACCGGAAGCGGGAGGGATGTACAATGAGCAGTTCTTC.